This T cell receptor (beta chain) was observed in a study of T cell changes during pregnancy in multiple sclerosis. TCRdb keeps only in-frame clones here, not all; method: immunoSEQ multiplex PCR. The data contain around 69,000 clones, roughly 88% of them singletons. Germline values: CDR1 LNHNV, CDR2 YYDKDF (reference sequence). Trimming removed 1 base at V and 4 bases at J, with 11 bases between. This CDR3 contains 15 residues. The material sequenced was peripheral blood, taken in the third trimester of pregnancy. This TCR came from a female donor with multiple sclerosis, enrolled in a pregnancy study. The V call is TRBV15, the J call TRBJ1-3; TRBD1 is a possible D gene (6 bases). CDR3 bases: TGTGCCACCAGCAGAGGCACAGGGACCGGAAACACCATATATTTT. It is translated as CATSRGTGTGNTIYF.